Listed below are T cell receptor beta chains from one sample, sequenced in a study of CD8 T cells in Susac syndrome. TCRdb processed the immunoSEQ multiplex PCR reads anew with MiXCR; each CDR3 protein has one entry. Of approximately 120,000 distinct CDR3 sequences in the sample, less than 97% were seen once. The sequenced sample was CD4+ T cells from PBMCs. The receptors were gathered from a human donor in good health. Each CDR3 is given with its conserved first and last residue. The D gene is left open where the match is weak. A clone size is listed for some rows: how often the clone was seen (once, few, many), or a class if it is expanded.

J gene | V gene | clone size | D gene | CDR3 DNA | CDR3 protein
TRBJ1-2 | TRBV5-5 | - | - | TGTGCCAGCAGCTTGCTGGACAGAGCTAACTATGGCTACACCTTC | CASSLLDRANYGYTF
TRBJ2-1 | TRBV29-1 | - | - | TGCAGCGTTGGCCACCTTTATACCTCGAACAATGAGCAGTTCTTC | CSVGHLYTSNNEQFF
TRBJ2-3 | TRBV6-2/TRBV6-3 | - | - | TGTGCCAGCAGTCCTAGTGGCAGAAGCCCCACAGATACGCAGTATTTT | CASSPSGRSPTDTQYF
TRBJ2-7 | TRBV13 | - | - | TGTGCCAGCAGCTTAATCGACGGGCTTAACTACGAGCAGTACTTC | CASSLIDGLNYEQYF
TRBJ2-2 | TRBV29-1 | - | - | TGCAGCTCAAGATTAGCGAACACCGGGGAGCTGTTTTTT | CSSRLANTGELFF
TRBJ2-7 | TRBV7-9 | - | TRBD1 | TGTGCCAGCAGTAGGGGGCCCGAGCAGTACTTC | CASSRGPEQYF
TRBJ2-7 | TRBV5-1 | few | - | TGCGCCAGCAGCTTGGGGTGGATGGGCGAGCAGTACTTC | CASSLGWMGEQYF
TRBJ2-7 | TRBV5-6 | - | - | TGTGCCAGCAGCCCCCCCGGCGTCCACGAGCAGTACTTC | CASSPPGVHEQYF
TRBJ2-7 | TRBV3-1 | - | - | TGTGCCAGCAGCCCTGGGGTCTACGAGCAGTACTTC | CASSPGVYEQYF
TRBJ2-2 | TRBV9 | - | - | TGTGCCAGCAGCTACCGACAGAGTATCACCGGGGAGCTGTTTTTT | CASSYRQSITGELFF
TRBJ2-3 | TRBV29-1 | - | TRBD1 | TGCAGCGCTAGGACAACCGGGACAGCTAGCACAGATGCGCAGTATTTT | CSARTTGTASTDAQYF
TRBJ2-2 | TRBV24-1 | once | - | TGTGCCACAGGCCCTGCGAACACCGGGGAGCTGTTTTTT | CATGPANTGELFF
TRBJ1-2 | TRBV2 | - | TRBD1 | TGTGCCAGCAGAGGGGACAGCTATGGCTACACCTTC | CASRGDSYGYTF
TRBJ2-7 | TRBV20-1 | - | TRBD1 | TGCAGTGCTAGAGAAAACAGGGGAAGCCCTTACGAGCAGTACTTC | CSARENRGSPYEQYF
TRBJ2-5 | TRBV29-1 | - | - | TGCAGCGTGAGACGGAACCAAGAGACCCAGTACTTC | CSVRRNQETQYF
TRBJ1-6 | TRBV18 | - | TRBD1 | TGTGCCAGCTCACCGGGGACAGGGGTCCGCAATTCACCCCTCCACTTT | CASSPGTGVRNSPLHF
TRBJ2-3 | TRBV7-9 | - | - | TGTGCCAGCAGCTTAGCGTGGACAGCGTCTAGGGATACGCAGTATTTT | CASSLAWTASRDTQYF
TRBJ1-6 | TRBV25-1 | - | - | TGTGCCAGCAGTGAACAAATCACCCTCCACTTT | CASSEQITLHF
TRBJ2-7 | TRBV29-1 | - | - | TGCAGCGTTGGGTCCTCCGGGGCGGGATACGAGCAGTACTTC | CSVGSSGAGYEQYF
TRBJ1-5 | TRBV4-2 | - | - | TGTGCCAGCAGCCAAGAGGAGGGGGAGGGTCAGCCCCAGCATTTT | CASSQEEGEGQPQHF
TRBJ2-7 | TRBV28 | - | TRBD1 | TGTGCCAGCGGACAGGGGGCGGTCTACGAGCAGTACTTC | CASGQGAVYEQYF
TRBJ2-6 | TRBV27 | - | - | TGTGCCAGCAGTTTGTACTCTGGGGCCAACGTCCTGACTTTC | CASSLYSGANVLTF
TRBJ2-5 | TRBV12-3/TRBV12-4 | - | TRBD1 | TGTGCCAGCAGCGAAAATCTCCGACAGGGAAGGCAAGAGACCCAGTACTTC | CASSENLRQGRQETQYF
TRBJ2-3 | TRBV25-1 | - | TRBD2 | TGTGCCAGCAGTGAATTCCCGGCGCTAGCGGGATTTACAGATACGCAGTATTTT | CASSEFPALAGFTDTQYF
TRBJ2-7 | TRBV28 | - | TRBD2 | TGTGCCAGCAGTTTAACCGGGAGGAACGCCTACGAGCAGTACTTC | CASSLTGRNAYEQYF
TRBJ1-1 | TRBV5-1 | - | - | TGCGCCAGCAGCTTGGCCGGCAGCAACACTGAAGCTTTCTTT | CASSLAGSNTEAFF
TRBJ1-5 | TRBV28 | - | TRBD1 | TGTGCCAGCAGTTTATTGGGAACAGGGGTCGATCAGCCCCAGCATTTT | CASSLLGTGVDQPQHF
TRBJ2-6 | TRBV6-1 | - | TRBD2 | TGTGCCAGCAGCCCGGGGGGGACCGGGGCCAACGTCCTGACTTTC | CASSPGGTGANVLTF
TRBJ1-1 | TRBV12-3/TRBV12-4 | - | - | TGTGCCAGCAGTTCTCACTCGGGGGGCACTGAAGCTTTCTTT | CASSSHSGGTEAFF
TRBJ1-1 | TRBV30 | - | - | TGTGCCTGGAGTACCCTGGACAGTAACACTGAAGCTTTCTTT | CAWSTLDSNTEAFF
TRBJ1-4 | TRBV20-1 | - | - | TGCAGTGCCAGGGAGGCAACTAATGAAAAACTGTTTTTT | CSAREATNEKLFF
TRBJ2-6 | TRBV18 | - | - | TGTGCCAGCTCACCACGGTCTCAAACTAGCTCTGGGGCCAACGTCCTGACTTTC | CASSPRSQTSSGANVLTF
TRBJ2-7 | TRBV2 | - | - | TGTGCCAGCAGTGAAGCGGACGAGCAGTACTTC | CASSEADEQYF
TRBJ1-5 | TRBV7-2 | - | - | TGTGCCAGCAGCCTCGCCAAAGGAGGGGGTAATCAGCCCCAGCATTTT | CASSLAKGGGNQPQHF
TRBJ2-4 | TRBV7-9 | - | - | TGTGCCAGCAGCTTAGTCGGTGCGGGGAACATTCAGTACTTC | CASSLVGAGNIQYF
TRBJ1-6 | TRBV7-3 | - | - | TGTGCCAGCAGCTTAATGGCAGGGTCGGGTTCACCCCTCCACTTT | CASSLMAGSGSPLHF
TRBJ2-7 | TRBV25-1 | - | TRBD1 | TGTGCCAGCAGTGTACCAGGGGGCTACGAGCAGTACTTC | CASSVPGGYEQYF